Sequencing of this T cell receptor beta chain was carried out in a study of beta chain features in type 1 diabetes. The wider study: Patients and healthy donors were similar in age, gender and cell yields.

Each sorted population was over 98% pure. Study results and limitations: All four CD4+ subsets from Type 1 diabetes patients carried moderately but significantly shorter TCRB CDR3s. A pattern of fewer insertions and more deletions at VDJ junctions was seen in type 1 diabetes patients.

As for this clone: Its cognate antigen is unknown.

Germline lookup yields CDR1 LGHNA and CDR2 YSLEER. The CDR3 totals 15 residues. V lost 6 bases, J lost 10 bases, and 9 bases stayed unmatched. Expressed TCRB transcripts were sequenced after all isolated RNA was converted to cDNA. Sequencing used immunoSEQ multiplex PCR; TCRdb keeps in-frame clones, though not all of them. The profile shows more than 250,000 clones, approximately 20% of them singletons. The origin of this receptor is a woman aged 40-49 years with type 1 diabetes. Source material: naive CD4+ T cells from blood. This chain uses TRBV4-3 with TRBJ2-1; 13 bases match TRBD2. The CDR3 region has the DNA TGCGCCAGCAGTCTACTAGCGGGAGGGACAACAGAGCAGTTCTTC. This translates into CASSLLAGGTTEQFF.